This T cell receptor (beta chain) was recorded in a study of blood T cells in healthy people across ages. The study's findings and limits: Per-million-T-cell TCR beta diversity fell roughly linearly with age. Researchers said unsorted PBMCs prevented a conclusive naive versus antigen-experienced comparison.

This CDR3 has 15 residues. The germline V gene has CDR1 MNHEY and CDR2 SVGAGI. Alongside a J-beta primer mix, a sample-barcoded 5' primer served in a second PCR lasting roughly 7 to 11 cycles. Each sample yielded at least 2.5 million CDR3-containing paired-end reads. TCRdb itself ran the 5' RACE reads through MiXCR, one entry per CDR3 protein. The sample lists 1.5 million to 2 million distinct CDR3 sequences, about two fifths occurring once. As concerns this clonotype: Its antigen is not identified.

Whenever a sample was processed, at least 7 million PBMCs were isolated. This clonotype was sampled from a human donor in good health. The sample taken for sequencing was blood. V and J are TRBV6-5 and TRBJ2-7; 7 bases are shared with TRBD2. Judging by the DNA end, TRBJ2-4 fits better; the J call may be wrong. The CDR3 region has the DNA TGTGCCAGCAGTCGACTAAGCGGGGATAAGAACATTCAGTACTTC. It is translated as CASSRLSGDKNIQYF.